This T cell receptor (beta chain) was found in a study of beta chain features in type 1 diabetes. This CDR3 is 22 amino acids long. The study, taken as a whole, reports: A moderate, significant TCRB CDR3 shortening appeared in type 1 diabetes across four CD4+ subsets. There was no resolution here of whether HLA type influences TCRB rearrangement. Diminished insertions and augmented deletions at VDJ junctions characterized type 1 diabetes patients.

The authors reverse transcribed all of the isolated RNA, so sequencing captured expressed TCRB transcripts. This table comes from immunoSEQ multiplex PCR, and its TCRdb copy is limited to in-frame clones, with some not included. Of some 44,000 clones in the sample, around 50% were seen once. As regards this clone: Its antigen remains unidentified.

This chain uses TRBV1 with TRBJ2-1; TRBD2 is taken as the D call from the table, unchecked against the DNA. TRBV1 is termed a pseudogene. The clonotype was recovered from a woman under 30 in good health. The sequenced material came from Tregs from blood. CDR3: CTSSQVRFVPPATGSSYNEQFF. CDR3 nucleotides: TGCACCAGCAGCCAAGTCCGGTTCGTCCCTCCCGCTACGGGGAGCTCCTACAATGAGCAGTTCTTC.